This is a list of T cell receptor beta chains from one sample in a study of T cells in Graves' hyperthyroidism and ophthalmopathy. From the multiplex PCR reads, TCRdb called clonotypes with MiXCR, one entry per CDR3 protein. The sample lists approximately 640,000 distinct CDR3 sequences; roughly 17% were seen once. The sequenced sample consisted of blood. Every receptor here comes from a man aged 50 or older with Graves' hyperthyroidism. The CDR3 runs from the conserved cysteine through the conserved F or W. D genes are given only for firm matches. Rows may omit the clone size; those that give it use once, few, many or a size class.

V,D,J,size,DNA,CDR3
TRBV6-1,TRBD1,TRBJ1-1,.,TGTGCCAGCAGCCAAAGACCACAGGGGAAGGAAGCTTTCTTT,CASSQRPQGKEAFF
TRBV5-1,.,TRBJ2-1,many,TGCGCCAGCAGCCCGGACGGATTCAATGAGCAGTTCTTC,CASSPDGFNEQFF
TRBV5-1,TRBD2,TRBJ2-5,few,TGCGCCAGCAGCTTGGAGCGGCAGGGAGGGGAGACCCAGTACTTC,CASSLERQGGETQYF
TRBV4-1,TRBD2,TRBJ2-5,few,TGCGCCAGCAGCCTCTGGACTAGCGGGGAGACCCAGTACTTC,CASSLWTSGETQYF
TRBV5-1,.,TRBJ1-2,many,TGCGCCAGCAGCTTGGACACCACGTCGAACTATGGCTACACCTTC,CASSLDTTSNYGYTF
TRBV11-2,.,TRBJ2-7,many,TGTGCCAGCAGCTTTAACGATGGGACGACCTACGAGCAGTACTTC,CASSFNDGTTYEQYF
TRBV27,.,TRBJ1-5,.,TGTGCCAGCAGTCCCCCCGGGGCTAACAATCAGCCCCAGCATTTT,CASSPPGANNQPQHF
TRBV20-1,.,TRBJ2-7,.,TGCAGTGCTGGCACAGCTGGGGCCAGCTCCTACGAGCAGTACTTC,CSAGTAGASSYEQYF
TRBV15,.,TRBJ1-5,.,TGTGCCACCAGCAGAGAAGGGGGGGCAGGGGTATGGAATCAGCCCCAGCATTTT,CATSREGGAGVWNQPQHF
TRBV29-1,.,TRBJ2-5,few,TGCAGCGTTGTAGGGGTACAGAAGATCCAAGAGACCCAGTACTTC,CSVVGVQKIQETQYF
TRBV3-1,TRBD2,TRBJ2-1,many,TGTGCCAGCAGCCAAGAACTGCTAGCGGGAGGTGTAGAGCAGTTCTTC,CASSQELLAGGVEQFF
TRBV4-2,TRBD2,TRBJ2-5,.,TGTGCCAGCAGCCAAGATCTTCTCACCGGGACTAGCGGGCCACTCGGAGAGACCCAGTACTTC,CASSQDLLTGTSGPLGETQYF
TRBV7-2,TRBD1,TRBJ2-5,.,TGTGCCAGCAGCTTGAACAGGGGGTCCCAAGATGGGACCCAGTACTTC,CASSLNRGSQDGTQYF
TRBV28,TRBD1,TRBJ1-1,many,TGTGCCAGCAGTTTAGGGCAGGGGGGCGACACTGAAGCTTTCTTT,CASSLGQGGDTEAFF
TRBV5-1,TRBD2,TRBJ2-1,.,TGCGCCAGCAGCTTGGTGAGGACTAGCGGGACAGCGAGCTCCTACAATGAGCAGTTCTTC,CASSLVRTSGTASSYNEQFF
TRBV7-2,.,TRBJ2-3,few,TGTGCCAGCAGCATCAATGGACGGGAGACAGATACGCAGTATTTT,CASSINGRETDTQYF
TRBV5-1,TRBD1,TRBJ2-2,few,TGCGCCAGCAGCTTGGTTACCGGACAGGGTGGTCCCACCGGGGAGCTGTTTTTT,CASSLVTGQGGPTGELFF
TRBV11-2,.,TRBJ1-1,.,TGTGCCAGCAGCTCCCTCCGCGGAAATGAAGCTTTCTTT,CASSSLRGNEAFF
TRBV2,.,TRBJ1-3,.,TGTGCCAGCAGTGCAAAGGCAGGGTTGGGAGGAAACACCATATATTTT,CASSAKAGLGGNTIYF
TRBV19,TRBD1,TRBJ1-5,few,TGTGCCAGTAGTATAGCCATTGACAGGGGTAGTAGCAATCAGCCCCAGCATTTT,CASSIAIDRGSSNQPQHF
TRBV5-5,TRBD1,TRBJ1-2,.,TGTGCCAGCAGCCTTCGGGGGGGGGGACAGGCGGCGATAGCCTATGGCTACACCTTC,CASSLRGGGQAAIAYGYTF
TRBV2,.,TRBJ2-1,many,TGTGCCAGCAGCACAGGGAGTGGTGAGCAGTTCTTC,CASSTGSGEQFF
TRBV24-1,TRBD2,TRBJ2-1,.,TGTGCCACCAGTGACCCAGCCGGGACTAGCGGGAGACAATACTACTACAATGAGCAGTTCTTC,CATSDPAGTSGRQYYYNEQFF
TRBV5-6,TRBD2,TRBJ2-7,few,TGTGCCAGCAGCTCTTTTGCGGGAGGCGAGCAGTACTTC,CASSSFAGGEQYF
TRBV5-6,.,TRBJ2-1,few,TGTGCCAGCAGCCTGCCGGATGGGCAGTTCTTC,CASSLPDGQFF
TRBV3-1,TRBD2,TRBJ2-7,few,TGTGCCAGCAGCCCTACTTGGGGACTAGCGGGAGAAGACGACGAGCAGTACTTC,CASSPTWGLAGEDDEQYF
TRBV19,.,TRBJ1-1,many,TGTGCCAGTAGTATACGCCGGATTATGAACACTGAAGCTTTCTTT,CASSIRRIMNTEAFF
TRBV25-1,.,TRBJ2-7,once,TGTGCCAGCAGCGGGACGATGTCCTCCTACGAGCAGTACTTC,CASSGTMSSYEQYF
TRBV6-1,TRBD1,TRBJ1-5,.,TGTGCCAGCAGTTTCAGGGGGCCGGGTCAGCCCCAGCATTTT,CASSFRGPGQPQHF
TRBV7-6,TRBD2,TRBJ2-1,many,TGTGCCAGCAGCCCTTACTTGGGACTAGCGGGCTCCTACAATGAGCAGTTCTTC,CASSPYLGLAGSYNEQFF
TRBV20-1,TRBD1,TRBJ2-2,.,TGCAGTGCTAGACCTACAGGGGCTTCCGGGGAGCTGTTTTTT,CSARPTGASGELFF
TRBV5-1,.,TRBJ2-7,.,TGCGCCAGCAGCTCGGGACACCGGGGGAACTACGAGCAGTACTTC,CASSSGHRGNYEQYF
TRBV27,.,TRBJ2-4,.,TGTGCCAGCAGTTTAAACAGCCTAGCCAAAAACATTCAGTACTTC,CASSLNSLAKNIQYF
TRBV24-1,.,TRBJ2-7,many,TGTGCCACCAGTGAGTCTGCCCAGGGTAGAGACGAGCAGTACTTC,CATSESAQGRDEQYF
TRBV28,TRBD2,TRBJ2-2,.,TGTGCCAGCAGAGAGGCGCGGGAGGTGCCCCAGGCCGGGGAGCTGTTTTTT,CASREAREVPQAGELFF
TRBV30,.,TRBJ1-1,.,TGTGCCTGGGGGGGGGGGGGAGAAGCTTTCTTT,CAWGGGGEAFF
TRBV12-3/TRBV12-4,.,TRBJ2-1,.,TGTGCCAGCAGTTTTGCCCCCGGGACACAGCAGTTCTTC,CASSFAPGTQQFF
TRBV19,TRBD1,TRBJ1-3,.,TGTGCCAGTACTTGGACAGGGGGAGTGAGCTCTGGAAACACCATATATTTT,CASTWTGGVSSGNTIYF
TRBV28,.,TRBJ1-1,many,TGTGCCAGCAGTTTTGGAGGGGCGACTGGCACTGAAGCTTTCTTT,CASSFGGATGTEAFF
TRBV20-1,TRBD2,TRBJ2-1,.,TGCAGTGCGGAACCGGGACTAGCGGGAGGGCGGACCTACAATGAGCAGTTCTTC,CSAEPGLAGGRTYNEQFF
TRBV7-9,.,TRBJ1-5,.,TGTGCCAGCAGCTGGGGGGGGGGCTTTGGCAATCAGCCCCAGCATTTT,CASSWGGGFGNQPQHF
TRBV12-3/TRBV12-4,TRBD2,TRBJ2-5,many,TGTGCCAGCAGTTACGGGACTAGCGGGAGAGAGACCCAGTACTTC,CASSYGTSGRETQYF
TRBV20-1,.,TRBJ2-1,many,TGCAGTGCTAGAGGGAATAGCGGAGTCTACAATGAGCAGTTCTTC,CSARGNSGVYNEQFF
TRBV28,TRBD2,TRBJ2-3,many,TGTGCCAGCAGTTCCCTAGCGGGAGCTAATGATACGCAGTATTTT,CASSSLAGANDTQYF
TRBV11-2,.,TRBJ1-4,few,TGTGCCAGCAGCTTAGGCCAGGCTGGGGAAAAACTGTTTTTT,CASSLGQAGEKLFF
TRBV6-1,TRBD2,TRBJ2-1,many,TGTGCCAGCAGTGAAAACCAGCGGGGCTCCTACAATGAGCAGTTCTTC,CASSENQRGSYNEQFF
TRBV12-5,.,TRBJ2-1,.,TGTGCTAGTGGTTTGGGCGTTAATGAGCAGTTCTTC,CASGLGVNEQFF
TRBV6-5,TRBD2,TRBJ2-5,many,TGTGCCAGCAGTTACTCAGCCTCGCTAGCGGGAGGTCGAAAGACCCAGTACTTC,CASSYSASLAGGRKTQYF